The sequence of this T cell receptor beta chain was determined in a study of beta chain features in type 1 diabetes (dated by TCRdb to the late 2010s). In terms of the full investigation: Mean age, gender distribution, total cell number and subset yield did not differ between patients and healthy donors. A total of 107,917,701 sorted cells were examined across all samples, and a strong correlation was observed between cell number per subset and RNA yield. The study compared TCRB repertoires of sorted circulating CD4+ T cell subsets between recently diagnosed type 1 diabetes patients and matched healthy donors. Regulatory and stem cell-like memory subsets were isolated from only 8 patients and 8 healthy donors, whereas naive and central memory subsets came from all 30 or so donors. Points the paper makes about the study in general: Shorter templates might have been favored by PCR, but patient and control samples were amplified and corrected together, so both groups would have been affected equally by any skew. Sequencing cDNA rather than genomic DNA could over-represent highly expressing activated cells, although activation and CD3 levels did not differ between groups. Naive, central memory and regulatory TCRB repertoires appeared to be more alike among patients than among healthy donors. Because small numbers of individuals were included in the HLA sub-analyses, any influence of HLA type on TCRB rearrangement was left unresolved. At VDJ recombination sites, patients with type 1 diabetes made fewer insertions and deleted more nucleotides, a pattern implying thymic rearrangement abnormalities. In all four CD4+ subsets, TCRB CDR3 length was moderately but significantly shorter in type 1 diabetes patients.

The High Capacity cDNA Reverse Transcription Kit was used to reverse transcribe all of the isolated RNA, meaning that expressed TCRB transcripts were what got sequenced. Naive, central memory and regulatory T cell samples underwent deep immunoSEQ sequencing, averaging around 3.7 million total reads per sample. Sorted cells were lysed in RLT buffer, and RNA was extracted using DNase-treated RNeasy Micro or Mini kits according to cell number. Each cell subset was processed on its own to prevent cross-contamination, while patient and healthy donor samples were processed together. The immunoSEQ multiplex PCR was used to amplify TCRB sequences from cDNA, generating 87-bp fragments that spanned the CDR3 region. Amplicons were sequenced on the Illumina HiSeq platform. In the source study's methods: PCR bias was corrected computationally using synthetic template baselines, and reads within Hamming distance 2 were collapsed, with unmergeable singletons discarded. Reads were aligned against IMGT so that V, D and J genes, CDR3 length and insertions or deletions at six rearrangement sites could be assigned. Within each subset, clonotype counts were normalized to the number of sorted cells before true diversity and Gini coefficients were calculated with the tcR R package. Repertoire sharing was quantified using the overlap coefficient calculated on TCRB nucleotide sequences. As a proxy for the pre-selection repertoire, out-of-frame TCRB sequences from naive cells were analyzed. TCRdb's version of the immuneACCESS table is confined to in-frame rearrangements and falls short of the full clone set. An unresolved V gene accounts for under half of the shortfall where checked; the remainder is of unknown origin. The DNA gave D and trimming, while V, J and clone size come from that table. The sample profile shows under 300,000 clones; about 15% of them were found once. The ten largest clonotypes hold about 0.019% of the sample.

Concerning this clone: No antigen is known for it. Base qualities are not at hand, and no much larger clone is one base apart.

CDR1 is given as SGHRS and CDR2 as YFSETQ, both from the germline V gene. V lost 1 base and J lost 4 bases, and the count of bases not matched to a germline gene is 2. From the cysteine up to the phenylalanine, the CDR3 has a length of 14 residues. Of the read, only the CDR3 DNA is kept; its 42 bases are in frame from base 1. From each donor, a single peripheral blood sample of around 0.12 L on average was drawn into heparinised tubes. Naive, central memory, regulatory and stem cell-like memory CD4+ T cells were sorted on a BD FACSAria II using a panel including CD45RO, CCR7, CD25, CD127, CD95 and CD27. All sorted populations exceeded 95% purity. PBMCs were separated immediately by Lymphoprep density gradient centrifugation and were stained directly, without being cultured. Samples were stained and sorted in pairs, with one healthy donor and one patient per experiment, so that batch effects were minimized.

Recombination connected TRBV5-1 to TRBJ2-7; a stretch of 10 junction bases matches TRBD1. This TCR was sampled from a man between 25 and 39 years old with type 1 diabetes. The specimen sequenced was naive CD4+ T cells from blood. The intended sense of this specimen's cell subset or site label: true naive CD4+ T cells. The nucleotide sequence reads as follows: TGCGCCAGCAGCTTGCGGACAGGGGGTTACGAGCAGTACTTC. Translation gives CASSLRTGGYEQYF.